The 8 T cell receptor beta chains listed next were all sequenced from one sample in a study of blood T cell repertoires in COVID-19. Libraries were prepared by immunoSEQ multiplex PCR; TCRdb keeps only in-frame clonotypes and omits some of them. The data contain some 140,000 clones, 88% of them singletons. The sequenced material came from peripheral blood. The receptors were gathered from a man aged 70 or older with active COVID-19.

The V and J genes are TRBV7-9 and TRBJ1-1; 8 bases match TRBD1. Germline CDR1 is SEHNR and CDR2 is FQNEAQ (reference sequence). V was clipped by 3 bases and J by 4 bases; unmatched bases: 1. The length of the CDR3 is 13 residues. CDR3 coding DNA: TGTGCCAGCAGCTTCACAGGGGGCACTGAAGCTTTCTTT. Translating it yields CASSFTGGTEAFF.

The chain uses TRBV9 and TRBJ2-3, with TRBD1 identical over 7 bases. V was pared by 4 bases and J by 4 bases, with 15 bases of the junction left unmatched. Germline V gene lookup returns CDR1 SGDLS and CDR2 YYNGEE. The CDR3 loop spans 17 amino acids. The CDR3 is CASSFGPLRQGADTQYF. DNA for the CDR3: TGTGCCAGCAGCTTCGGCCCGCTTAGACAGGGCGCAGATACGCAGTATTTT.

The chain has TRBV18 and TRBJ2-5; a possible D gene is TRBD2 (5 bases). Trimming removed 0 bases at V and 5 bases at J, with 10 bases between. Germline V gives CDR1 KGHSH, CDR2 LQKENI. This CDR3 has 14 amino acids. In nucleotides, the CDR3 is TGTGCCAGCTCACCACCTTCCAGGAGGGAGACCCAGTACTTC. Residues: CASSPPSRRETQYF.

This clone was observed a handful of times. CDR3 nucleotides: TGTGCCAGCAGCCCTGACAGTGCTGACTACGAGCAGTACTTC. It translates to CASSPDSADYEQYF. The rearrangement uses TRBV7-2 and TRBJ2-7; D possibly corresponds to TRBD1 (5 bases). V dropped 5 bases and J dropped 3 bases, with 14 bases sitting between them. The CDR3 runs to 14 residues. CDR1 is SGHTA and CDR2 is FQGNSA in the germline V gene.

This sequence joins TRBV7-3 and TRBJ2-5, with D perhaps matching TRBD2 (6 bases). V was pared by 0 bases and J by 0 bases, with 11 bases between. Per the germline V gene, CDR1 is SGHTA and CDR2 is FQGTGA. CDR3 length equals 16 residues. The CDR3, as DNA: TGTGCCAGCAGCTTAACGGGCCGGGAGTACCAAGAGACCCAGTACTTC. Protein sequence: CASSLTGREYQETQYF. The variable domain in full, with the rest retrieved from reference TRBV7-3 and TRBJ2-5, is GAGVSQTPSNKVTEKGKYVELRCDPISGHTALYWYRQSLGQGPEFLIYFQGTGAADDSGLPNDRFFAVRPEGSVSTLKIQRTERGDSAVYLCASSLTGREYQETQYFGPGTRLLVL.

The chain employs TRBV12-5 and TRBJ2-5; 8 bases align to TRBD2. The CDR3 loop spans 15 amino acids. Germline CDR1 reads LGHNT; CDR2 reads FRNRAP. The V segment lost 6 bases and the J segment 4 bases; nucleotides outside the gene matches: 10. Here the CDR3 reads CASGPSGGLGETQYF. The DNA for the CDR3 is TGTGCTAGTGGCCCCTCGGGAGGGCTCGGAGAGACCCAGTACTTC.

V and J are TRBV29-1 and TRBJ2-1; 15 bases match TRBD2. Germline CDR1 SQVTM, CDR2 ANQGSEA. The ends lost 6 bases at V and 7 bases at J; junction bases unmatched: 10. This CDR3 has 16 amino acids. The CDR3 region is CSVRTGTSGRRNEQFF. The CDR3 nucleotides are TGCAGCGTAAGGACGGGGACTAGCGGGAGGAGGAATGAGCAGTTCTTC.

Written as DNA, the CDR3 is TGTGCCAGCAGCCAGGGACAGGGGGCAAACCACGAGCAGTACTTC. Translated, it gives CASSQGQGANHEQYF. The chain has TRBV3-1 (or the pseudogene TRBV3-2) and TRBJ2-7; 12 nucleotides agree with TRBD1. Germline V lookup: CDR1 LGHDT, CDR2 YNNKEL (reference sequence). The ends lost 3 bases at V and 5 bases at J; junction bases unmatched: 5. The CDR3 runs to 15 residues.